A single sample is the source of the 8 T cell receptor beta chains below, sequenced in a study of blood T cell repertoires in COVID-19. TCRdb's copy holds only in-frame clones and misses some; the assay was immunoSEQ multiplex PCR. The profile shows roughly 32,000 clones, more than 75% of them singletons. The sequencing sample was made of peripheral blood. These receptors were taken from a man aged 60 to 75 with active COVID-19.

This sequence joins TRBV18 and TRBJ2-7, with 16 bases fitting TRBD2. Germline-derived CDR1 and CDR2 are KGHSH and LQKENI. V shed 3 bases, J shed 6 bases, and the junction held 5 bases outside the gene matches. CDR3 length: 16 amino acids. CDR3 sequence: CASSPGTSGREGEQYF. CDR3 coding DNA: TGTGCCAGCTCACCCGGGACTAGCGGGAGGGAGGGCGAGCAGTACTTC.

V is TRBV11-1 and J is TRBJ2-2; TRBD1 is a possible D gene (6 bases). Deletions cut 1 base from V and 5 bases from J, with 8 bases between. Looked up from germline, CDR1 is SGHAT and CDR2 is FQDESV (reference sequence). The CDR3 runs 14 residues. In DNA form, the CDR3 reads TGTGCCAGCAGCTTAGGACAGGTGACCGGGGAGCTGTTTTTT. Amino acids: CASSLGQVTGELFF.

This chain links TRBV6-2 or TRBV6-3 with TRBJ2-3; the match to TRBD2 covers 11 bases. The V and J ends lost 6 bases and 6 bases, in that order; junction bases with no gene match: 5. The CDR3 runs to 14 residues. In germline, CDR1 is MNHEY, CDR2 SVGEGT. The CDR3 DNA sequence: TGTGCCAGCAGCATGACTAGCGGGGCGGATACGCAGTATTTT. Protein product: CASSMTSGADTQYF.

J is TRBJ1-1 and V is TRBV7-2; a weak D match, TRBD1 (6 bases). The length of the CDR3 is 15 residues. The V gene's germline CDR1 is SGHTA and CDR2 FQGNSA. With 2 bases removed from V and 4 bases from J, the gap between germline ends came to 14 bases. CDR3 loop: CASSLRPTGFTEAFF. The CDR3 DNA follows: TGTGCCAGCAGCTTAAGGCCTACAGGGTTCACTGAAGCTTTCTTT.

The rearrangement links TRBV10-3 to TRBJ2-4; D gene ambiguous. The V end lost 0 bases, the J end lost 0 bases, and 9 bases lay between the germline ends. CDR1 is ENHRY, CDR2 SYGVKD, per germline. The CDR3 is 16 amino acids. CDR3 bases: TGTGCCATCAGTGAGTCGATCGCGATAGCCAAAAACATTCAGTACTTC. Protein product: CAISESIAIAKNIQYF.

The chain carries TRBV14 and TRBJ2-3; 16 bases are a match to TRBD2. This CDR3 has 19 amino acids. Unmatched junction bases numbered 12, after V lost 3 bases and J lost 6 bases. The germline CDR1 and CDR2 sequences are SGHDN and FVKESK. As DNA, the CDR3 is TGTGCCAGCAGCCACCTCGGGACTAGCGGGAGGGCCCGAGCCGATACGCAGTATTTT. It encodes CASSHLGTSGRARADTQYF.

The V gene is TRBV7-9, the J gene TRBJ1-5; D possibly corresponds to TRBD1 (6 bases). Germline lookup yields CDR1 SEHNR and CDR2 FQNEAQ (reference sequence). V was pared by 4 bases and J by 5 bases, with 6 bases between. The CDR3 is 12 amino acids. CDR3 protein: CASSSGDQPQHF. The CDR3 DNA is TGTGCCAGCAGCTCAGGGGATCAGCCCCAGCATTTT.

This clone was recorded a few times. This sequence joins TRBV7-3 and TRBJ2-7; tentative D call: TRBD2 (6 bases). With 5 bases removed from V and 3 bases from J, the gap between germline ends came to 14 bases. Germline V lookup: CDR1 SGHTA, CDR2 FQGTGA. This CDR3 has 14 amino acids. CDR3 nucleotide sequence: TGTGCCAGCAGCCCCACGGCGGGGCACTACGAGCAGTACTTC. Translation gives CASSPTAGHYEQYF.